The rows below give T cell receptor beta chains drawn from one sample of a study of T cells after yellow fever vaccination. Each CDR3 protein gets one entry after TCRdb re-called the 5' RACE reads with MiXCR. Of a few hundred thousand distinct CDR3 sequences in the sample, approximately 4.3% were seen once. Sequenced material: PBMCs, taken 15 days after the yellow fever booster vaccination. All receptors come from a man aged 18 to 29 who received the YFV17D yellow fever vaccine. The CDR3 runs from the conserved cysteine through the conserved F or W. Each record gives: J gene, clone size, CDR3 length, V gene, D gene, CDR3 DNA, CDR3 protein. A D gene is named only where the DNA matches it firmly. Some rows mark clone size as missing; the rest say once, few, many or name a class of expanded clone.

J gene: TRBJ2-7; clone size: NA; CDR3 length: 12; V gene: TRBV12-3/TRBV12-4; D gene: NA; CDR3 DNA: TGTGCCAGCAGCCCGGACAGAAACGAGCAGTACTTC; CDR3 protein: CASSPDRNEQYF
J gene: TRBJ2-3; clone size: many; CDR3 length: 15; V gene: TRBV7-2; D gene: TRBD1; CDR3 DNA: TGTGCCAGCAGCTTATCAGCAGGGGGTGGAGATACGCAGTATTTT; CDR3 protein: CASSLSAGGGDTQYF
J gene: TRBJ2-7; clone size: few; CDR3 length: 14; V gene: TRBV9; D gene: TRBD1; CDR3 DNA: TGTGCCAGCAGCGCGGGACAGGCTATCTACGAGCAGTACTTC; CDR3 protein: CASSAGQAIYEQYF
J gene: TRBJ2-4; clone size: many; CDR3 length: 17; V gene: TRBV9; D gene: TRBD2; CDR3 DNA: TGTGCCAGCAGCGTAGGATCCCTAGCGGGGGGTATGGGCATTCAGTACTTC; CDR3 protein: CASSVGSLAGGMGIQYF
J gene: TRBJ2-3; clone size: many; CDR3 length: 14; V gene: TRBV27; D gene: TRBD1; CDR3 DNA: TGTGCCAGCAGTTTAAGGGACAGGACAGATACGCAGTATTTT; CDR3 protein: CASSLRDRTDTQYF
J gene: TRBJ2-3; clone size: NA; CDR3 length: 16; V gene: TRBV7-6; D gene: TRBD1; CDR3 DNA: TGTGCCAGCAGCTTAGGGGACAGTCCCTTCACAGATACGCAGTATTTT; CDR3 protein: CASSLGDSPFTDTQYF
J gene: TRBJ2-3; clone size: NA; CDR3 length: 21; V gene: TRBV4-3; D gene: TRBD2; CDR3 DNA: TGCGCCAGCAGCCAAGATGTTTTTGGGGGACTAGCGGGGCGCGGCACAGATACGCAGTATTTT; CDR3 protein: CASSQDVFGGLAGRGTDTQYF
J gene: TRBJ1-5; clone size: many; CDR3 length: 13; V gene: TRBV12-3/TRBV12-4; D gene: NA; CDR3 DNA: TGTGCCAGCAGTTCTCAGGGATCCCAGCCCCAGCATTTT; CDR3 protein: CASSSQGSQPQHF
J gene: TRBJ2-7; clone size: few; CDR3 length: 14; V gene: TRBV28; D gene: NA; CDR3 DNA: TGTGCCAGCAGAGGGGGCGGGGGCTCCTACGAGCAGTACTTC; CDR3 protein: CASRGGGGSYEQYF
J gene: TRBJ1-2; clone size: many; CDR3 length: 13; V gene: TRBV20-1; D gene: NA; CDR3 DNA: TGCAGTGCTAGCCTGGGGGGTAACTATGGCTACACCTTC; CDR3 protein: CSASLGGNYGYTF
J gene: TRBJ2-5; clone size: few; CDR3 length: 14; V gene: TRBV20-1; D gene: TRBD2; CDR3 DNA: TGCAGTGGAGGGACTAGCGGTATCCAAGAGACCCAGTACTTC; CDR3 protein: CSGGTSGIQETQYF
J gene: TRBJ1-1; clone size: many; CDR3 length: 15; V gene: TRBV7-3; D gene: NA; CDR3 DNA: TGTGCCAGCAGCTTATATCCAGAGGGACGCTCTGAAGCTTTCTTT; CDR3 protein: CASSLYPEGRSEAFF
J gene: TRBJ2-1; clone size: few; CDR3 length: 17; V gene: TRBV27; D gene: TRBD2; CDR3 DNA: TGTGCCAGCAGTTTAGGGGGACTAGCGGGGGTATACAATGAGCAGTTCTTC; CDR3 protein: CASSLGGLAGVYNEQFF
J gene: TRBJ1-1; clone size: many; CDR3 length: 13; V gene: TRBV10-3; D gene: TRBD1; CDR3 DNA: TGTGCCACGAACAGGGGTCAGAACACTGAAGCTTTCTTT; CDR3 protein: CATNRGQNTEAFF
J gene: TRBJ1-4; clone size: few; CDR3 length: 14; V gene: TRBV12-3/TRBV12-4; D gene: NA; CDR3 DNA: TGTGCCAGCAGTTTAGCAGTGTTCGGTGAAAAACTGTTTTTT; CDR3 protein: CASSLAVFGEKLFF
J gene: TRBJ2-3; clone size: many; CDR3 length: 17; V gene: TRBV5-1; D gene: TRBD1; CDR3 DNA: TGCGCCAGCAGCTTAGAAGGGAGAGCCGACAGGGCCGATACGCAGTATTTT; CDR3 protein: CASSLEGRADRADTQYF
J gene: TRBJ1-3; clone size: NA; CDR3 length: 16; V gene: TRBV7-2; D gene: TRBD1; CDR3 DNA: TGTGCCAGCAGCTTAGACGTCCCGGGACAGGGAAACACCATATATTTT; CDR3 protein: CASSLDVPGQGNTIYF
J gene: TRBJ2-5; clone size: few; CDR3 length: 15; V gene: TRBV15; D gene: TRBD2; CDR3 DNA: TGTGCCACCAGCAGAGATCGGGGGGGGCAAGAGACCCAGTACTTC; CDR3 protein: CATSRDRGGQETQYF
J gene: TRBJ2-3; clone size: few; CDR3 length: 17; V gene: TRBV7-9; D gene: NA; CDR3 DNA: TGTGCCAGCAGCCCCCCGGGGGGCAGGTCGTGGAGGGATACGCAGTATTTT; CDR3 protein: CASSPPGGRSWRDTQYF
J gene: TRBJ1-4; clone size: many; CDR3 length: 16; V gene: TRBV15; D gene: NA; CDR3 DNA: TGTGCCACCAGAGACATGGGAGCCACTTTCAATGAAAAACTGTTTTTT; CDR3 protein: CATRDMGATFNEKLFF
J gene: TRBJ1-6; clone size: many; CDR3 length: 14; V gene: TRBV7-9; D gene: NA; CDR3 DNA: TGTGCCAGCAGCTTACCGGGAGAGGGGTCACCCCTCCACTTT; CDR3 protein: CASSLPGEGSPLHF
J gene: TRBJ2-3; clone size: many; CDR3 length: 16; V gene: TRBV5-1; D gene: NA; CDR3 DNA: TGCGCCAGCAGCTTGGGGTCGGGGTTGGGCACAGATACGCAGTATTTT; CDR3 protein: CASSLGSGLGTDTQYF
J gene: TRBJ2-3; clone size: many; CDR3 length: 14; V gene: TRBV5-1; D gene: NA; CDR3 DNA: TGCGCCAGCAGCAGCCCCCAAGGCCCAGATACGCAGTATTTT; CDR3 protein: CASSSPQGPDTQYF
J gene: TRBJ1-4; clone size: few; CDR3 length: 12; V gene: TRBV10-2; D gene: TRBD1; CDR3 DNA: TGCGCCAGCCACGGACAGGATGAAAAACTGTTTTTT; CDR3 protein: CASHGQDEKLFF
J gene: TRBJ2-5; clone size: many; CDR3 length: 14; V gene: TRBV4-2; D gene: NA; CDR3 DNA: TGTGCCAGCAGCCAAGGGGGCCTCCGGGAGACCCAGTACTTC; CDR3 protein: CASSQGGLRETQYF
J gene: TRBJ1-1; clone size: many; CDR3 length: 15; V gene: TRBV18; D gene: NA; CDR3 DNA: TGTGCCAGCTCACCCCCGGCAGGCAGCCACACTGAAGCTTTCTTT; CDR3 protein: CASSPPAGSHTEAFF
J gene: TRBJ1-2; clone size: NA; CDR3 length: 14; V gene: TRBV6-1; D gene: TRBD1; CDR3 DNA: TGTGCCAGCAGTGGAGACAGGGGGGGCCATGGCTACACCTTC; CDR3 protein: CASSGDRGGHGYTF
J gene: TRBJ2-2; clone size: few; CDR3 length: 13; V gene: TRBV7-9; D gene: TRBD2; CDR3 DNA: TGTGCCAGCAGGGGACTAGCTGCCGGGGAGCTGTTTTTT; CDR3 protein: CASRGLAAGELFF
J gene: TRBJ2-3; clone size: many; CDR3 length: 15; V gene: TRBV5-1; D gene: TRBD1; CDR3 DNA: TGCGCCAGCAGCTTGGTAGCCAGGGGGTCAGATACGCAGTATTTT; CDR3 protein: CASSLVARGSDTQYF
J gene: TRBJ1-1; clone size: NA; CDR3 length: 16; V gene: TRBV18; D gene: TRBD1; CDR3 DNA: TGTGCCAGCTCACTCAGACAGGGGGAGATGAACACTGAAGCTTTCTTT; CDR3 protein: CASSLRQGEMNTEAFF
J gene: TRBJ1-5; clone size: NA; CDR3 length: 14; V gene: TRBV2; D gene: NA; CDR3 DNA: TGTGCCAGCAGTGCAGGGTGGATCAATCAGCCCCAGCATTTT; CDR3 protein: CASSAGWINQPQHF
J gene: TRBJ2-7; clone size: few; CDR3 length: 13; V gene: TRBV5-4; D gene: NA; CDR3 DNA: TGTGCCAGCAGCCCCCCCGATTTCCACGAGCAGTACTTC; CDR3 protein: CASSPPDFHEQYF
J gene: TRBJ1-1; clone size: many; CDR3 length: 15; V gene: TRBV18; D gene: NA; CDR3 DNA: TGTGCCAGCTCACCGTTTAGTGCCGTGAACACTGAAGCTTTCTTT; CDR3 protein: CASSPFSAVNTEAFF
J gene: TRBJ2-2; clone size: many; CDR3 length: 14; V gene: TRBV28; D gene: NA; CDR3 DNA: TGTGCCAGCAGTCCAGGATTCAACACCGGGGAGCTGTTTTTT; CDR3 protein: CASSPGFNTGELFF
J gene: TRBJ2-3; clone size: few; CDR3 length: 14; V gene: TRBV9; D gene: NA; CDR3 DNA: TGTGCCAGCAGCGTAGTAGGCAACACAGATACGCAGTATTTT; CDR3 protein: CASSVVGNTDTQYF
J gene: TRBJ2-5; clone size: many; CDR3 length: 13; V gene: TRBV12-3/TRBV12-4; D gene: NA; CDR3 DNA: TGTGCCAGCAGATCTGAAAACAGAAGGATCCAGTACTTC; CDR3 protein: CASRSENRRIQYF
J gene: TRBJ2-7; clone size: NA; CDR3 length: 13; V gene: TRBV12-3/TRBV12-4; D gene: NA; CDR3 DNA: TGTGCCAGCCGATTAGAGGGAACCTACGAGCAGTACTTC; CDR3 protein: CASRLEGTYEQYF
J gene: TRBJ1-2; clone size: many; CDR3 length: 14; V gene: TRBV12-3/TRBV12-4; D gene: TRBD1; CDR3 DNA: TGTGCCAGCAGTTTAAAAGGACAGGGGGATGGCTACACCTTC; CDR3 protein: CASSLKGQGDGYTF
J gene: TRBJ1-6; clone size: many; CDR3 length: 10; V gene: TRBV12-3/TRBV12-4; D gene: NA; CDR3 DNA: TGTGCCAGCAGTTTTATCAGCACACCCTTT; CDR3 protein: CASSFISTPF